The 12 T cell receptor beta chains below come from one sample, sequenced in a study of T cell changes during pregnancy in multiple sclerosis. TCRdb's table, derived via immunoSEQ multiplex PCR, lists solely in-frame clones and lacks some. The table lists around 51,000 clones, roughly 93% of them singletons, with 1.5% to 2% in the top ten. The source was peripheral blood, collected in the second trimester of pregnancy. Receptors originate from a female donor with multiple sclerosis, enrolled in a pregnancy study.

The sample holds one count of this clone. This chain connects TRBV4-3 to TRBJ2-7; TRBD1 aligns across 11 bases. The CDR3 consists of 15 residues. V was pared by 4 bases and J by 5 bases, with 7 bases of the junction left unmatched. The germline V gene has CDR1 LGHNA and CDR2 YSLEER. CDR3 sequence reads: CASSRDRGFFHEQYF. Here the CDR3 DNA reads TGCGCCAGCAGCCGGGACAGGGGGTTTTTCCACGAGCAGTACTTC.

V usage is TRBV6-5 and J usage is TRBJ1-4; maybe TRBD1 (6 bases). This CDR3 is built from 15 residues. The germline CDR1 and CDR2 sequences are MNHEY and SVGAGI. Trimming took 0 bases from V and 6 from J, leaving 11 bases between them. CDR3 sequence: CASSYSTGGYEKLFF. As DNA, the CDR3 is TGTGCCAGCAGTTACTCGACAGGCGGATATGAAAAACTGTTTTTT.

The chain links TRBV18 to TRBJ1-1, with TRBD1 as a possible D gene (6 bases). V lost 6 bases and J lost 0, with 14 bases in between. The CDR3 runs to 15 residues. Germline CDR1 is KGHSH and CDR2 is LQKENI. CDR3 DNA: TGTGCCAGCTCCCTATTGGACAGCTTGAACACTGAAGCTTTCTTT. Its protein is CASSLLDSLNTEAFF.

The V call is TRBV19, the J call TRBJ2-3; TRBD1 aligns across 10 bases. Germline assignment: CDR1 LNHDA and CDR2 SQIVND (reference sequence). V was clipped by 8 bases and J by 4 bases; unmatched bases: 6. The CDR3 totals 14 residues. The CDR3 sequence: CASRDRGESDTQYF. The CDR3 coding sequence is TGTGCCAGTCGGGACAGGGGAGAATCAGATACGCAGTATTTT. Variable domain in full (rest from reference TRBV19 and TRBJ2-3): DGGITQSPKYLFRKEGQNVTLSCEQNLNHDAMYWYRQDPGQGLRLIYYSQIVNDFQKGDIAEGYSVSREKKESFPLTVTSAQKNPTAFYLCASRDRGESDTQYFGPGTRLTVL.

This clone was picked up one time. V usage is TRBV28 and J usage is TRBJ2-7; D is perhaps TRBD2 (6 bases). Per germline, CDR1 MDHEN and CDR2 SYDVKM. This CDR3 comprises 12 residues. Deletions cut 6 bases from V and 6 bases from J, with 12 bases between. DNA of the CDR3: TGTGCCAGCAGGACTAGTCCAGGCGAGCAGTACTTC. This sequence encodes CASRTSPGEQYF.

The chain employs TRBV19 and TRBJ2-7, with 7 bases identical to TRBD2. The germline CDR1 and CDR2 sequences are LNHDA and SQIVND (reference sequence). Trimming took 1 base from V and 2 from J; bases not matched to a gene: 5. The CDR3 contains 15 residues. CDR3 residues: CASSIGSGPPYEQYF. DNA of the CDR3: TGTGCCAGTAGTATAGGTAGCGGGCCACCCTACGAGCAGTACTTC.

V and J are TRBV29-1 and TRBJ2-1; 11 nucleotides agree with TRBD2. Germline lookup yields CDR1 SQVTM and CDR2 ANQGSEA. The CDR3 has 14 residues. The V segment lost 6 bases and the J segment 6 bases; nucleotides outside the gene matches: 7. The CDR3 protein is CSVGGLAGGNEQFF. For the CDR3, the DNA is TGCAGCGTCGGGGGGCTAGCGGGAGGCAATGAGCAGTTCTTC.

This clone has a handful of counts. The rearrangement joins TRBV28 to TRBJ1-5; tentative D call: TRBD1 (6 bases). Deletions cut 8 bases from V and 0 bases from J, with 8 bases between. The CDR3 consists of 13 residues. CDR1 and CDR2 from the germline V gene are MDHEN and SYDVKM. CDR3 in amino acids: CASWTVSNQPQHF. The CDR3 bases are TGTGCCAGCTGGACAGTTAGCAATCAGCCCCAGCATTTT.

The gene calls are TRBV7-6 and TRBJ2-1, with TRBD2 matching 9 bases. The germline gives CDR1 SGHVS, CDR2 FNYEAQ. J gave up 7 bases and V 3 bases, and 7 bases lay outside the gene matches. The CDR3 has 15 amino acids. The CDR3 is CASSFRREGLNEQFF. In DNA form, the CDR3 reads TGTGCCAGCAGCTTTCGGCGGGAGGGCCTAAATGAGCAGTTCTTC.

This clone came up once. The chain combines TRBV5-4 with TRBJ2-7, with 8 bases fitting TRBD1. CDR3 length equals 13 residues. With V trimmed by 9 bases and J by 0 bases, 5 bases remained unmatched. Per the germline V gene, CDR1 is SGHNT and CDR2 is YYREEE (reference sequence). CDR3 coding DNA: TGTGCCACCATGGACAGGGCCTCCTACGAGCAGTACTTC. This codes for CATMDRASYEQYF.

The rearrangement links TRBV5-6 to TRBJ1-1; the D gene is possibly TRBD1 (6 bases). This CDR3 contains 14 residues. Per the germline V gene, CDR1 is SGHDT and CDR2 is YYEEEE. V lost 0 bases to trimming and J lost 5 bases, with 11 bases between them. The CDR3 coding sequence is TGTGCCAGCAGCTTGGTCAGGGGAGGGACTGAAGCTTTCTTT. The encoded protein is CASSLVRGGTEAFF.

V and J are TRBV5-4 and TRBJ1-1; D is unresolved. This CDR3 region has 16 residues. Per the germline V gene, CDR1 is SGHNT and CDR2 is YYREEE (reference sequence). The V and J ends lost 3 bases and 1 base respectively, with 16 bases between them. The CDR3, as DNA: TGTGCCAGCAGCTCAGGACTTAACCTGGGGAACACTGAAGCTTTCTTT. This codes for CASSSGLNLGNTEAFF. The full variable domain, with the rest looked up from reference TRBV5-4 and TRBJ1-1, is ETGVTQSPTHLIKTRGQQVTLRCSSQSGHNTVSWYQQALGQGPQFIFQYYREEENGRGNFPPRFSGLQFPNYSSELNVNALELDDSALYLCASSSGLNLGNTEAFFGQGTRLTVV.